This TCR beta chain appears in the sequencing data of a study of shared clonotypes between healthy human individuals. Study at large: The donor pool was made up of two women and a few men aged 18 to 49. Each donor had three CD4 naive, three CD4 memory, two CD8 naive and one CD8 memory plate.

Trimming shortened V by 1 base and J by 2 bases, and 9 bases separated the two germline ends. This CDR3 spans 14 amino acids. Germline CDR1 is PRHDT and CDR2 is FYEKMQ (reference sequence). TCRdb's table, derived via immunoSEQ multiplex PCR, lists solely in-frame clones and lacks some. Among hundreds of thousands of clones listed, around 97% were seen once. Notes on the study in general: Sharing across several donors was seen in 4% to 5.5% of naive CD4 clonotypes.

All participating donors were Caucasian adults from Nashville, Tennessee. With respect to this clone: Its antigen is undetermined.

The chain employs TRBV13 and TRBJ2-7; tentative D call: TRBD2 (5 bases). The clonotype originates from a woman aged 30 to 39 in good health. The sample was naive CD4+ T cells sorted from blood. Documented subset: CD45RA+ positively selected. This CDR3 is CASSLVRGTYEQYF. DNA for the CDR3: TGTGCCAGCAGCTTAGTCCGGGGAACCTACGAGCAGTACTTC.